This T cell receptor beta chain was identified during a study of human T cells and chemical hapten exposure. This clonotype was observed a few times. The CDR3 spans 11 residues. With 1 base removed from V and 8 bases from J, the gap between germline ends came to 6 bases. CDR1 is SGDLS, CDR2 YYNGEE, per germline. The time point here: patch test 2, 6 weeks after DPC sensitization. Treatment meaning: therapeutic diphenylcyclopropenone sensitization with weekly scalp DPC. TCRdb fed the RACE reads into MiXCR, producing one record per CDR3 protein. The sample contains approximately 91,000 distinct CDR3 sequences, roughly 11% of which appear only once.

V is TRBV9 and J is TRBJ1-2; D is unclear. The receptor was isolated from a man younger than 30 with alopecia areata. Some clones in this sample may be carry-over from other donors' samples. The sequenced sample was whole blood, obtained in connection with sensitization to the hapten diphenylcyclopropenone (DPC). The CDR3 sequence is CASSVPGGYTF. CDR3 DNA: TGTGCCAGCAGCGTACCAGGAGGCTACACCTTC.